This entry is about one T cell receptor (beta chain). The data are from a study of control samples from healthy donors and cancer patients. The CDR3 loop spans 14 amino acids. Trimming stripped 4 bases from V and 8 bases from J, with 18 bases between. Per germline, CDR1 SGHRS and CDR2 YFSETQ. Assay: immunoSEQ multiplex PCR; the TCRdb copy retains only in-frame clones and omits some. Here the sample spans more than 100,000 clones, roughly 91% being singletons. The TCR originated in a man in his 60s with lung cancer. Sequencing was done on a sample of PBMCs. The chain uses TRBV5-1 and TRBJ1-2; maybe TRBD1 (6 bases). The CDR3 loop reads CASSTGDGGGGYTF. The CDR3 DNA follows: TGCGCCAGCAGCACCGGGGATGGGGGGGGCGGCTACACCTTC. Full variable domain (missing parts from reference TRBV5-1 and TRBJ1-2): KAGVTQTPRYLIKTRGQQVTLSCSPISGHRSVSWYQQTPGQGLQFLFEYFSETQRNKGNFPGRFSGRQFSNSRSEMNVSTLELGDSALYLCASSTGDGGGGYTFGSGTRLTVV.